The text below deals with one T cell receptor (beta chain). Its binding antigen is unknown. No clone much larger than this one lies a single base away; base qualities are absent. This record belongs to a study of immune characteristics of hereditary and idiopathic chronic pancreatitis. About the investigation overall: Local pancreatic immune cells and TCRbeta repertoires were profiled in hereditary and idiopathic chronic pancreatitis and were compared with control organ donor pancreases. The gDNA-based approach was chosen because it involved minimal in vitro experimental manipulation of pancreas-infiltrating T cells. In total, about 5 control pancreases, under ten hereditary chronic pancreatitis pancreases and 6 idiopathic chronic pancreatitis pancreases underwent TCRbeta sequencing.

The CDR3 covers 16 residues, taking in both the cysteine and the phenylalanine. Only the CDR3 portion is preserved as DNA: 48 bases, with reading frame beginning at the first base. The germline V gene (reference sequence) supplies CDR1 DFQATT and CDR2 SNEGSKA. V is trimmed back by 3 bases and J by 5 bases, and the junction contains 9 bases that no gene match accounts for. Here is what the overall study found, with its caveats: The study did not include chronic pancreatitis caused by alcohol use. Compared with controls, both chronic pancreatitis groups had significantly higher TCRbeta repertoire diversity and lower clonality. Vbeta-Jbeta gene family usage, including TRBV10, TRBV19, TRBV23 and TRBV5, differed between hereditary and idiopathic chronic pancreatitis. Because patient tissue could be obtained only at the time of TPIAT, differences in disease duration may have affected the immune findings. Numbers of productive TCR rearrangements correlated positively with disease severity scores among approximately 13 chronic pancreatitis patients.

Receptor amplification or capture employed the immunoSEQ multiplex PCR assay. From pancreatic genomic DNA, the TCRbeta CDR3 region along with adjacent sequences was amplified and then sequenced. As for the authors' bioinformatics: Repertoire diversity was assessed as a mean normalized Shannon-Wiener index, and productive clonality and productive rearrangement counts were also measured. The nonparametric Mann-Whitney U test was used to compare repertoire metrics between the control and chronic pancreatitis groups. A shared clonotype was defined as a CDR3beta sequence with the same amino acid composition and length across subjects. In TCRdb, the immuneACCESS table is reduced to in-frame sequences with V and J assigned. These tables do not hold every clone; where another copy was compared, an unresolved V gene accounts for under half, and the others remain unexplained. That table furnishes V, J and clone size, whereas the DNA furnished D and trimming. Across this sample there are under 2,000 clones, with roughly 80% seen only once. The ten largest clones add up to approximately 7.7% of the sample.

Chronic pancreatitis pancreas tissue was obtained from patients undergoing total pancreatectomy with islet autotransplantation (TPIAT). The chronic pancreatitis patients who were included had no known history of diabetes. Genomic DNA was extracted directly from bulk pancreas tissue, without T cell sorting, for TCRbeta sequencing. Pancreas tissues were collected consecutively from patients and organ donors at two US centers. The chain is assembled from TRBV20-1 and TRBJ2-3; a stretch of 12 junction bases matches TRBD2. This clonotype originated in a human donor with chronic pancreatitis. The sequencing input was pancreas tissue with hereditary chronic pancreatitis. This receptor carries the CDR3 CSASETSGGRGDTQYF. At the DNA level, the sequence is TGCAGTGCTAGTGAGACTAGCGGGGGCCGAGGAGATACGCAGTATTTT.